The next 31 T cell receptor beta chains were all read from a single sample in a study of cytomegalovirus exposure and HLA in healthy donors. Amplification used 60 Vbeta primers and 13 Jbeta primers. Profiling relied on immunoSEQ multiplex PCR, and the TCRdb table lists in-frame clones only, not all of them. This sample has around 170,000 clones; over 70% occur once, and the top ten carry 3% to 4%. Source material: PBMCs. The receptors were sampled from a man aged 50 or older in good health and CMV-seronegative.

The rearrangement links TRBV2 to TRBJ1-5, with a tentative D call TRBD1 (5 bases). CDR3 size: 15 residues. Trimming shortened V by 1 base and J by 0 bases, and 7 bases separated the two germline ends. The germline V gene has CDR1 SNHLY and CDR2 FYNNEI. The CDR3 sequence: CASSEEGDSNQPQHF. CDR3 sequence (DNA): TGTGCCAGCAGTGAAGAAGGGGATAGCAATCAGCCCCAGCATTTT.

The rearrangement joins TRBV5-6 to TRBJ1-1; D might be TRBD1 (6 bases). The V gene lost 0 bases and the J gene lost 5 bases, with 14 bases spanning the gap. CDR3 size: 15 residues. Germline V gives CDR1 SGHDT, CDR2 YYEEEE. The CDR3 sequence is CASSLGTGMVTEAFF. CDR3 DNA: TGTGCCAGCAGCTTGGGTACAGGGATGGTGACTGAAGCTTTCTTT. The variable domain in full, with the rest retrieved from reference TRBV5-6 and TRBJ1-1, is DAGVTQSPTHLIKTRGQQVTLRCSPKSGHDTVSWYQQALGQGPQFIFQYYEEEERQRGNFPDRFSGHQFPNYSSELNVNALLLGDSALYLCASSLGTGMVTEAFFGQGTRLTVV.

This clone appeared a few times. The rearrangement links TRBV5-1 to TRBJ2-6, with D tentatively TRBD2 (6 bases). The CDR3 spans 18 residues. Per the germline V gene, CDR1 is SGHRS and CDR2 is YFSETQ. Trimming stripped 4 bases from V and 1 base from J, with 18 bases between. DNA for the CDR3: TGCGCCAGCAGCGGAGGGTTCACTTTATATTCTGGGGCCAACGTCCTGACTTTC. Its translation: CASSGGFTLYSGANVLTF.

J is TRBJ1-6 and V is TRBV7-9, with a weak D call TRBD1 (6 bases). The CDR3 runs to 16 residues. Germline V gives CDR1 SEHNR, CDR2 FQNEAQ (reference sequence). Trimming shortened V by 2 bases and J by 1 base, and 9 bases separated the two germline ends. The CDR3 loop reads CASSLWGPSYNSPLHF. CDR3 DNA: TGTGCCAGCAGCTTATGGGGGCCTTCCTATAATTCACCCCTCCACTTT. Full variable domain (outside the CDR3, taken from reference TRBV7-9 and TRBJ1-6): DTGVSQNPRHKITKRGQNVTFRCDPISEHNRLYWYRQTLGQGPEFLTYFQNEAQLEKSRLLSDRFSAERPKGSFSTLEIQRTEQGDSAMYLCASSLWGPSYNSPLHFGNGTRLTVT.

V and J are TRBV7-2 and TRBJ2-5, with 8 bases that match TRBD2. Germline trimming cut 5 bases from V and 5 bases from J; bases unmatched to any gene: 10. This CDR3 is 15 amino acids long. Germline V gene data show CDR1 as SGHTA and CDR2 as FQGNSA. In nucleotides, the CDR3 is TGTGCCAGCAGCCCAGCCGGGACTAGGGGTGAGACCCAGTACTTC. This translates into CASSPAGTRGETQYF.

This clone was counted a single time. This chain connects TRBV19 to TRBJ1-2; D gene ambiguous. Germline CDR1 reads LNHDA; CDR2 reads SQIVND (reference sequence). This CDR3 has 13 residues. V gave up 5 bases and J gave up 0 bases, with 7 bases separating them. CDR3 DNA sequence: TGTGCCAGTAGTTGGACTCCTAACTATGGCTACACCTTC. This codes for CASSWTPNYGYTF.

The chain is built from TRBV13 and TRBJ2-5; TRBD1 is a possible D gene (5 bases). V was shortened by 5 bases and J by 1 base, with 11 bases between the two germline ends. The CDR3 loop spans 14 amino acids. Germline CDR1 is PRHDT and CDR2 is FYEKMQ (reference sequence). The CDR3 DNA sequence: TGTGCCAGCAGCCTCCGACAGCTCCAAGAGACCCAGTACTTC. Its translation is CASSLRQLQETQYF.

This clone was picked up a small number of times. The chain recombines TRBV4-2 with TRBJ2-7; possibly TRBD1 for D (6 bases). V was clipped by 4 bases and J by 2 bases, with 12 bases between them. Germline CDR1 reads LGHNA; CDR2 reads YNFKEQ. The CDR3 contains 14 residues. The CDR3 loop reads CASSPGSGAYEQYF. CDR3 bases: TGTGCCAGCAGCCCGGGCTCAGGGGCCTACGAGCAGTACTTC.

V and J are TRBV4-1 and TRBJ1-5; TRBD1 matches 7 bases. The CDR3 is 15 amino acids. Per germline, CDR1 MGHRA and CDR2 YSYEKL. V shed 4 bases and J 4 bases; nucleotides not matched to a gene: 7. CDR3 sequence reads: CASSPPGTENQPQHF. The CDR3 DNA is TGCGCCAGCAGCCCCCCAGGGACAGAAAATCAGCCCCAGCATTTT.

The rearrangement uses TRBV29-1 and TRBJ2-5; 7 positions match TRBD2. The germline V gene encodes CDR1 SQVTM and CDR2 ANQGSEA. With V trimmed by 3 bases and J by 3 bases, 4 bases remained unmatched. This CDR3 has 13 residues. CDR3 in DNA: TGCAGCGTTGAGGAGCGGGGAAAAGAGACCCAGTACTTC. Amino acids: CSVEERGKETQYF. The full variable domain, in which reference TRBV29-1 and TRBJ2-5 provide the parts outside the CDR3, is SAVISQKPSRDICQRGTSLTIQCQVDSQVTMMFWYRQQPGQSLTLIATANQGSEATYESGFVIDKFPISRPNLTFSTLTVSNMSPEDSSIYLCSVEERGKETQYFGPGTRLLVL.

CDR3 DNA sequence: TGTGCCAGCAGCCTCCGGGACAGGGGTTCACCCCTCCACTTT. Encoded protein: CASSLRDRGSPLHF. J is TRBJ1-6 and V is TRBV7-2; 10 bases are a match to TRBD1. V gave up 5 bases and J gave up 9 bases; unmatched junction bases: 4. This CDR3 comprises 14 residues. Germline V gene lookup returns CDR1 SGHTA and CDR2 FQGNSA.

The chain is built from TRBV10-1 and TRBJ1-1; D possibly corresponds to TRBD1 (5 bases). The germline V gene has CDR1 WNHNN and CDR2 SYGVQD (reference sequence). V shed 4 bases and J shed 1 base, with 10 bases lying between them. The CDR3 covers 14 residues. DNA for the CDR3: TGCGCCAGCAGTGCAAACAGGCGGAACACTGAAGCTTTCTTT. Its protein product is CASSANRRNTEAFF.

The chain links TRBV18 to TRBJ2-5; unclear D gene. This CDR3 comprises 13 residues. Germline V gene lookup returns CDR1 KGHSH and CDR2 LQKENI. Trimming shortened V by 3 bases and J by 7 bases, and 12 bases separated the two germline ends. CDR3 in amino acids: CASSPDGPGTQYF. As DNA, the CDR3 is TGTGCCAGCTCACCCGACGGTCCGGGGACCCAGTACTTC.

The V gene is TRBV10-3, the J gene TRBJ2-7; maybe TRBD1 (8 bases). Per germline, CDR1 ENHRY and CDR2 SYGVKD. This CDR3 is 15 amino acids long. The germline V and J ends were trimmed by 4 bases and 5 bases, with 18 bases remaining between them. CDR3 in DNA: TGTGCCATCAGTGTGGGAGGGCAGGGGGCCCACGAGCAGTACTTC. Encoded protein: CAISVGGQGAHEQYF.

This clone was counted once. The genes are TRBV27 and TRBJ2-5, with 7 bases that match TRBD1. The J call is in doubt because the DNA end fits TRBJ2-7 better. This CDR3 spans 14 amino acids. Germline V lookup: CDR1 MNHEY, CDR2 SMNVEV (reference sequence). CDR3 coding DNA: TGTGCCAGCCGCCGGGACAGCCTGACCTACGAGCAGTACTTC. Its translation is CASRRDSLTYEQYF.

V gene TRBV19 combines with J gene TRBJ1-5, with TRBD1 as a possible D gene (6 bases). Germline values: CDR1 LNHDA, CDR2 SQIVND (reference sequence). CDR3 length: 15 amino acids. Trimming shortened V by 5 bases and J by 9 bases, and 20 bases separated the two germline ends. The CDR3 loop is CASSQLSTGTAPQHF. The CDR3, as DNA: TGTGCCAGTAGTCAACTCTCAACAGGGACGGCGCCCCAGCATTTT. The whole variable domain, filled in from reference TRBV19 and TRBJ1-5, reads DGGITQSPKYLFRKEGQNVTLSCEQNLNHDAMYWYRQDPGQGLRLIYYSQIVNDFQKGDIAEGYSVSREKKESFPLTVTSAQKNPTAFYLCASSQLSTGTAPQHFGDGTRLSIL.

The V gene is TRBV6-1, the J gene TRBJ2-5, with 7 nucleotides matching TRBD1. This CDR3 spans 13 amino acids. Germline CDR1 MNHNS, CDR2 SASEGT. The V segment lost 10 bases and the J segment 1 base; nucleotides outside the gene matches: 6. The DNA of the CDR3 is TGTGCCACTACGGACAGGACCCAAGAGACCCAGTACTTC. This sequence encodes CATTDRTQETQYF.

The chain employs TRBV13 and TRBJ1-6, with TRBD1 as a possible D gene (6 bases). Germline-derived CDR1 and CDR2 are PRHDT and FYEKMQ (reference sequence). V was clipped by 7 bases and J by 7 bases, with 23 bases between them. CDR3 length equals 17 residues. In DNA form, the CDR3 reads TGTGCCAGCATCTCGGCAGGGGATGAGGAACGGAATTCACCCCTCCACTTT. Translation gives CASISAGDEERNSPLHF.

The rearrangement uses TRBV12-5 and TRBJ2-2; TRBD2 is a possible D gene (5 bases). The CDR3 is made up of 14 amino acids. The germline V gene encodes CDR1 LGHNT and CDR2 FRNRAP. The ends were cut back, 5 bases at V and 2 bases at J, with 9 bases in the middle. CDR3 coding DNA: TGTGCTAGTGGTCTCGGGATCAACACCGGGGAGCTGTTTTTT. Its protein product is CASGLGINTGELFF.

The rearrangement joins TRBV19 to TRBJ2-4, with a weak D call TRBD1 (5 bases). Trimming cost V 4 bases and J 1 base, with 14 bases left between them. The germline CDR1 and CDR2 sequences are LNHDA and SQIVND (reference sequence). The CDR3 is 16 amino acids. The CDR3 reads CASSRAQGTAKNIQYF. The CDR3 DNA sequence: TGTGCCAGTAGTAGGGCCCAGGGAACGGCCAAAAACATTCAGTACTTC.

The chain has TRBV7-8 and TRBJ2-5; TRBD1 matches at 9 bases. The CDR3 runs 15 residues. Germline V gene sequence: CDR1 SGHVS, CDR2 FQNEAQ. Trimming cost V 6 bases and J 6 bases; bases outside gene matches: 11. DNA for the CDR3: TGTGCCAGCAGAAGACCGGGACAGGGTGTAAAGACCCAGTACTTC. Its translation is CASRRPGQGVKTQYF.

The V call is TRBV7-8, the J call TRBJ2-7; D gene ambiguous. Trimming left V 1 base short and J 3 bases short, with 10 bases between. Germline V lookup: CDR1 SGHVS, CDR2 FQNEAQ. The CDR3 is 14 amino acids. The CDR3 region has the DNA TGTGCCAGCAGCTTAGACGACACGAACTACGAGCAGTACTTC. Translated, it gives CASSLDDTNYEQYF.

The chain uses TRBV11-2 and TRBJ2-5; D is perhaps TRBD1 (6 bases). CDR1 SGHAT and CDR2 FQNNGV come from the germline V gene. V was shortened by 4 bases and J by 2 bases, with 11 bases between the two germline ends. The CDR3 loop spans 14 amino acids. CDR3 DNA sequence: TGTGCCAGCAGCTCAAGGACAGAACAAGAGACCCAGTACTTC. It encodes CASSSRTEQETQYF.

CDR3 sequence: CAWSVQSPASNQPQHF. The CDR3 DNA reads TGTGCCTGGAGTGTACAGTCTCCAGCCAGCAATCAGCCCCAGCATTTT. The rearrangement links TRBV30 to TRBJ1-5; D gene unclear. V dropped 0 bases and J dropped 1 base, with 13 bases sitting between them. CDR3 length: 16 amino acids. The germline gives CDR1 GTSNPN, CDR2 SVGIG (reference sequence).

This clone was seen a handful of times. This chain uses TRBV14 with TRBJ2-5; D may be TRBD1 (7 bases). Germline CDR1 reads SGHDN; CDR2 reads FVKESK. Trimming took off 3 bases at V and 2 bases at J, with 19 bases between the two ends. The CDR3 length is 17 residues. CDR3 coding DNA: TGTGCCAGCAGCCACCAAAGGAGGGGGCGTCTTCAAGAGACCCAGTACTTC. It is translated as CASSHQRRGRLQETQYF.

The chain couples TRBV9 to TRBJ1-3; the D is unclear. Trimming stripped 0 bases from V and 4 bases from J, with 8 bases between. The CDR3 extends over 14 amino acids. Germline V gives CDR1 SGDLS, CDR2 YYNGEE. CDR3 sequence reads: CASSVGAGGNTIYF. The CDR3, as DNA: TGTGCCAGCAGCGTAGGGGCAGGCGGAAACACCATATATTTT.

The V call is TRBV9, the J call TRBJ1-2, with D perhaps TRBD1 (6 bases). CDR3 length: 17 amino acids. The V end lost 0 bases, the J end lost 6 bases, and 21 bases lay between the germline ends. Germline assignment: CDR1 SGDLS and CDR2 YYNGEE. CDR3 residues: CASSVAGSGGFGDGYTF. The CDR3 DNA reads TGTGCCAGCAGCGTAGCCGGATCGGGGGGCTTTGGTGATGGCTACACCTTC.

V gene TRBV6-6 combines with J gene TRBJ1-2; D unresolved. The CDR3 contains 14 residues. V dropped 0 bases and J dropped 0 bases, with 5 bases sitting between them. Germline values: CDR1 MNHNY, CDR2 SVGAGI (reference sequence). Written as DNA, the CDR3 is TGTGCCAGCAGTTACTCGAGTACTAACTATGGCTACACCTTC. Its protein is CASSYSSTNYGYTF.

The chain couples TRBV7-2 to TRBJ2-3; tentatively, D is TRBD1 (5 bases). V gave up 5 bases and J gave up 1 base, with 10 bases separating them. Germline CDR1 reads SGHTA; CDR2 reads FQGNSA. CDR3 size: 14 residues. In DNA, the CDR3 is TGTGCCAGCAGCCCAGACAGCGGCACAGATACGCAGTATTTT. Its translation is CASSPDSGTDTQYF.

This rearrangement joins TRBV7-2 to TRBJ1-5, with D tentatively TRBD1 (6 bases). CDR1 SGHTA and CDR2 FQGNSA come from the germline V gene. V was cut by 4 bases and J by 5 bases, with 9 bases left in between. The length of the CDR3 is 13 residues. The CDR3 loop reads CASSSWTDQPQHF. The CDR3 bases are TGTGCCAGCAGCTCATGGACAGATCAGCCCCAGCATTTT.

This clone was observed a handful of times. The rearrangement joins TRBV27 to TRBJ2-1, with 8 bases matching TRBD2. Looked up from germline, CDR1 is MNHEY and CDR2 is SMNVEV (reference sequence). Trimming removed 2 bases from V and 0 bases from J; junction bases left unmatched: 3. The CDR3 spans 16 residues. CDR3 amino acids: CASSLPGLGSYNEQFF. CDR3 bases: TGTGCCAGCAGTTTACCGGGACTAGGCTCCTACAATGAGCAGTTCTTC.